Listed here are 26 T cell receptor beta chains from one sample, sequenced in a study of post-analysis software for immune sequencing data. Study-wide findings and caveats: TRBV segments more frequent in patients than in controls numbered several and included TRBV5-6, TRBV5-1 and TRBV20-1.

Unique molecular identifiers tagged the TCR beta cDNA libraries. MiXCR was run by TCRdb on the PCR reads, yielding one entry per CDR3 protein. The sample gives 250,000 to 300,000 distinct CDR3 sequences, about 40% of which show up once; 4% to 6% is in the top ten. No antigen is known for these receptors. The sequenced sample was blood. These receptors all come from a girl under 18 with multiple sclerosis.

This sequence joins TRBV20-1 and TRBJ2-1, with 7 bases identical to TRBD2. Trimming removed 2 bases from V and 4 bases from J; junction bases left unmatched: 2. Looked up from germline, CDR1 is DFQATT and CDR2 is SNEGSKA (reference sequence). There are 13 residues in the CDR3. CDR3 amino acids: CSARLAEYNEQFF. In DNA form, the CDR3 reads TGCAGTGCTAGACTAGCGGAATACAATGAGCAGTTCTTC.

This clonotype has a handful of counts. Here the CDR3 reads CASSPTTGQGTEAFF. The CDR3, as DNA: TGTGCCAGCTCCCCGACCACTGGACAGGGCACTGAAGCTTTCTTT. J is TRBJ1-1 and V is TRBV18, with TRBD1 identical over 8 bases. The germline V gene has CDR1 KGHSH and CDR2 LQKENI. V gave up 6 bases and J gave up 4 bases; unmatched junction bases: 10. The CDR3 extends over 15 amino acids.

With respect to this clonotype: Possible read error: a much larger clone is one base away. The rearrangement uses TRBV29-1 and TRBJ2-1; D unresolved. The CDR3 extends over 12 amino acids. Germline V gene sequence: CDR1 SQVTM, CDR2 ANQGSEA. Trimming stripped 7 bases from V and 7 bases from J, with 14 bases between. The DNA of the CDR3 is TGCAGCGCCAGACCAGCGAGGAATGAGCAGTTCTTC. It codes for CSARPARNEQFF.

The CDR3: CASSYSGGIGNTIYF. The CDR3 region has the DNA TGTGCCAGCAGTTACTCCGGGGGGATTGGAAACACCATATATTTT. The rearrangement joins TRBV6-5 to TRBJ1-3; TRBD1 might be the D (5 bases). V lost 0 bases and J 3 bases, leaving 9 bases between the germline ends. The CDR3 extends over 15 amino acids. Germline V gives CDR1 MNHEY, CDR2 SVGAGI.

A single count supports this clonotype. In DNA form, the CDR3 reads TGTGCCAGCAGGAATGATGAAAAACTGTTTTTT. Translating gives CASRNDEKLFF. The chain combines TRBV12-3 or TRBV12-4 with TRBJ1-4; D not certain. The CDR3 is 11 amino acids. The V end lost 6 bases, the J end lost 6 bases, and 5 bases lay between the germline ends.

This clonotype was counted at least ten times. The V gene is TRBV6-2 or TRBV6-3, the J gene TRBJ2-1; the D is unclear. CDR1 and CDR2 from the germline V gene are MNHEY and SVGEGT. Trimming cost V 7 bases and J 4 bases, with 11 bases left between them. The CDR3 sequence is 13 residues long. The CDR3 DNA reads TGTGCCAGCACCCCCAAGGGTTACAATGAGCAGTTCTTC. Residues: CASTPKGYNEQFF.

The V and J genes are TRBV27 and TRBJ2-5; 8 bases match TRBD1. The J call may be faulty, since TRBJ2-7 better matches the DNA end. The CDR3 runs to 14 residues. Germline loops: CDR1 MNHEY, CDR2 SMNVEV (reference sequence). The CDR3 sequence is CASWGQDSAYEQYF. DNA of the CDR3: TGTGCCAGCTGGGGACAGGATTCCGCCTACGAGCAGTACTTC.

A word on this clonotype: A much bigger clone sits one base away, suggesting this may be a read error. The V gene is TRBV6-6, the J gene TRBJ2-2; 11 bases are shared with TRBD2. Per germline, CDR1 MNHNY and CDR2 SVGAGI (reference sequence). This CDR3 has 14 residues. The CDR3 bases are TGTGCCAGCGGTAGCGGGGGGGCCCCCGGGGAGCGGTTTTTT. It specifies CASGSGGAPGERFF.

The table lists this clonotype with a few counts. V and J are TRBV2 and TRBJ1-2; TRBD1 aligns across 7 bases. The CDR3 runs to 13 residues. Germline-derived CDR1 and CDR2 are SNHLY and FYNNEI. The trim removed 4 bases at V and 4 bases at J, leaving 3 bases unmatched. In nucleotides, the CDR3 is TGTGCCAGCAGTGGGGACAGCTCCTATGGCTACACCTTC. This translates into CASSGDSSYGYTF.

This clonotype appeared a few times. A much larger clone lies a single base off, so this may be a read error. CDR3 in amino acids: CASSRSGAITYNEQYF. CDR3 DNA sequence: TGCGCCAGCAGCCGGTCGGGGGCCATTACCTACAATGAGCAGTACTTC. The J gene is TRBJ2-1, the V gene TRBV5-1; tentatively, D is TRBD1 or TRBD2 (6 bases each). The tail of the sequence fits TRBJ2-7 better, so the J call may be wrong. The CDR3 runs to 16 residues. Germline V lookup: CDR1 SGHRS, CDR2 YFSETQ.

This clonotype was observed a handful of times. The V gene is TRBV20-1, the J gene TRBJ2-2, with D possibly being TRBD1 or TRBD2 (5 bases each). V lost 7 bases to trimming and J lost 8 bases, with 17 bases between them. Germline assignment: CDR1 DFQATT and CDR2 SNEGSKA (reference sequence). The CDR3 covers 13 residues. The CDR3 reads CSVRGTGPGELFF. CDR3 in DNA: TGCAGTGTCCGTGGGACCGGCCCGGGGGAGCTGTTTTTT.

The chain links TRBV29-1 to TRBJ2-1; D not certain. The germline gives CDR1 SQVTM, CDR2 ANQGSEA. The CDR3 has 13 amino acids. Between the trimmed V and J ends, which lost 7 bases and 0 bases, there was a span of 10 bases. The CDR3 DNA reads as TGCAGCGCCCGACACCGCTCCTACAATGAGCAGTTCTTC. Translated, it gives CSARHRSYNEQFF.

This clonotype has at least ten counts. The gene calls are TRBV4-1 and TRBJ1-4; D unresolved. V was trimmed by 0 bases and J by 7 bases, leaving 18 bases between them. The germline V gene has CDR1 MGHRA and CDR2 YSYEKL. CDR3 length equals 17 residues. The CDR3 DNA sequence: TGCGCCAGCAGCCAAGAAGCGGTCCGGGCAGGACCTGAAAAACTGTTTTTT. Translated, it gives CASSQEAVRAGPEKLFF.

V and J are TRBV19 and TRBJ2-1, with TRBD1 matching 7 bases. The CDR3 runs 14 residues. The ends lost 6 bases at V and 5 bases at J; junction bases unmatched: 7. From germline, CDR1 is LNHDA and CDR2 SQIVND (reference sequence). The CDR3 nucleotides read TGTGCCAGTAGCTCAGGACAGGAACACAATGAGCAGTTCTTC. Encoded protein: CASSSGQEHNEQFF.

This chain joins TRBV7-9 and TRBJ2-6, with 8 bases aligning to TRBD1. Germline V gene lookup returns CDR1 SEHNR and CDR2 FQNEAQ (reference sequence). The CDR3 has 15 residues. The V and J ends lost 5 bases and 4 bases, in that order; junction bases with no gene match: 4. As DNA, the CDR3 is TGTGCCAGCAGCCGGACAGGGTACGGGGCCAACGTCCTGACTTTC. Its protein is CASSRTGYGANVLTF.

This chain uses TRBV12-3 or TRBV12-4 with TRBJ2-7, with 9 positions matching TRBD1. There are 14 residues in the CDR3. V shed 5 bases, J shed 5 bases, and the junction held 7 bases outside the gene matches. CDR3 loop: CASSPGQGSDEQYF. In DNA form, the CDR3 reads TGTGCCAGCAGTCCGGGACAGGGATCGGACGAGCAGTACTTC.

This clonotype was seen more than once but under ten times. The rearrangement joins TRBV5-1 to TRBJ1-1; TRBD1 matches 7 bases. V shed 4 bases, J shed 2 bases, and the junction held 11 bases outside the gene matches. Germline V gene lookup returns CDR1 SGHRS and CDR2 YFSETQ. This CDR3 is built from 16 residues. The CDR3 region is CASSDTRTGSNTEAFF. The CDR3 DNA reads TGCGCCAGCAGCGACACTAGGACAGGCAGTAACACTGAAGCTTTCTTT.

This clonotype was picked up many times. V gene TRBV7-3 combines with J gene TRBJ2-1; D not resolved. The CDR3 length is 13 residues. V lost 0 bases and J lost 8, with 8 bases in between. Germline V gives CDR1 SGHTA, CDR2 FQGTGA. The CDR3 nucleotides read TGTGCCAGCAGCTTAACGCTCGCCCATGAGCAGTTCTTC. This sequence encodes CASSLTLAHEQFF.

This clonotype was recorded many times. V usage is TRBV3-1 and J usage is TRBJ2-1; TRBD1 might be the D (6 bases). Germline V gives CDR1 LGHDT, CDR2 YNNKEL (reference sequence). The CDR3 is 15 amino acids. V was pared by 2 bases and J by 7 bases, with 15 bases between. The CDR3 region is CASSQPGQGMNEQFF. DNA for the CDR3: TGTGCCAGCAGCCAACCAGGGCAGGGGATGAATGAGCAGTTCTTC.

This clonotype was observed a single time. This rearrangement joins TRBV5-1 to TRBJ2-3; 12 bases fit TRBD2. The CDR3 sequence is 18 residues long. V lost 1 base and J lost 4; bases outside the gene matches: 10. Germline V lookup: CDR1 SGHRS, CDR2 YFSETQ. CDR3: CASSLLELAGGYADTQYF. In nucleotides, the CDR3 is TGCGCCAGCAGCTTGCTAGAGCTAGCGGGAGGGTACGCAGATACGCAGTATTTT.

The chain links TRBV20-1 to TRBJ1-4, with a weak D call TRBD1 (6 bases). The germline V gene has CDR1 DFQATT and CDR2 SNEGSKA (reference sequence). The germline V and J ends were trimmed by 5 bases and 8 bases, with 18 bases remaining between them. The CDR3 contains 14 residues. The CDR3 bases are TGCAGTGCTGTTAACAGGGAAGGTGTCGAAAAACTGTTTTTT. Protein sequence: CSAVNREGVEKLFF.

This clonotype turned up a few times. The gene calls are TRBV11-2 and TRBJ1-1; 11 bases are shared with TRBD1. The V gene end was trimmed by 5 bases and the J gene end by 0 bases; junction bases not matched to a gene: 11. This CDR3 has 18 residues. The V gene's germline CDR1 is SGHAT and CDR2 FQNNGV. Here the CDR3 reads CASSLPWDRGRMNTEAFF. In DNA, the CDR3 is TGTGCCAGCAGCCTTCCTTGGGACAGGGGGAGAATGAACACTGAAGCTTTCTTT.

With regard to this clonotype: The junction departs from germline at one end; a sequencing error may be responsible. V gene TRBV7-9 combines with J gene TRBJ2-1, with D tentatively TRBD1 (5 bases). The CDR3 runs to 14 residues. The V gene's germline CDR1 is SEHNR and CDR2 FQNEAQ (reference sequence). The CDR3 here is CASSQDTGNSEQFF. The CDR3 nucleotides are TGCGCCAGCAGCCAAGACACAGGCAATTCTGAGCAGTTCTTC.

The sample holds many counts of this clonotype. The chain carries TRBV3-1 and TRBJ2-1; no clear D. The CDR3 contains 15 residues. Trimming left V 5 bases short and J 0 bases short, with 11 bases between. Germline lookup yields CDR1 LGHDT and CDR2 YNNKEL (reference sequence). In nucleotides, the CDR3 is TGTGCCAGCAGCATCGGCAGTTCCTCCTACAATGAGCAGTTCTTC. Translated: CASSIGSSSYNEQFF.

V usage is TRBV5-1 and J usage is TRBJ2-7; TRBD1 aligns across 11 bases. Trimming took 0 bases from V and 6 from J; bases not matched to a gene: 2. Germline CDR1 and CDR2: SGHRS and YFSETQ. The length of the CDR3 is 14 residues. This CDR3 is CASSLGGTGGEQYF. The CDR3 DNA reads as TGCGCCAGCAGCTTGGGAGGGACAGGGGGCGAGCAGTACTTC.

The chain carries TRBV27 and TRBJ2-2, with D uncertain. The V gene lost 6 bases and the J gene lost 3 bases, with 8 bases spanning the gap. Germline V gene sequence: CDR1 MNHEY, CDR2 SMNVEV (reference sequence). CDR3 length: 13 residues. The DNA of the CDR3 is TGTGCCAGCAGCCCTGGATACACCGGGGAGCTGTTTTTT. Its protein product is CASSPGYTGELFF.